A single sample is the source of the 20 T cell receptor beta chains below, sequenced in a study of blood T cell repertoires in COVID-19. The assay was immunoSEQ multiplex PCR, and TCRdb's table has in-frame clones only and misses some. The sample consists of some 48,000 clones, about 78% of them appearing once. The sequenced material came from PBMCs or T cells enriched from blood (not recorded which). The source is a woman in her fifties or sixties with acute COVID-19.

The chain employs TRBV7-8 and TRBJ2-2; 9 bases are shared with TRBD2. Trimming cost V 5 bases and J 4 bases; bases outside gene matches: 8. Germline assignment: CDR1 SGHVS and CDR2 FQNEAQ. The CDR3 is 16 amino acids. The CDR3 spells CASSPAGGRTTGELFF. CDR3 DNA sequence: TGTGCCAGCAGCCCCGCGGGGGGGCGGACCACCGGGGAGCTGTTTTTT.

This chain connects TRBV28 to TRBJ1-2, with 7 positions matching TRBD1. The V segment lost 5 bases and the J segment 4 bases; nucleotides outside the gene matches: 13. Germline V gene sequence: CDR1 MDHEN, CDR2 SYDVKM. The CDR3 runs 16 residues. CDR3 nucleotide sequence: TGTGCCAGCAGTGCTAGATCCCGGGACAGACCCTATGGCTACACCTTC. Protein product: CASSARSRDRPYGYTF.

The chain uses TRBV3-1 (or the pseudogene TRBV3-2) and TRBJ2-3, with 11 positions matching TRBD2. V shed 0 bases, J shed 6 bases, and the junction held 14 bases outside the gene matches. There are 19 residues in the CDR3. CDR1 LGHDT and CDR2 YNNKEL come from the germline V gene (reference sequence). As DNA, the CDR3 is TGTGCCAGCAGCCAAGATTGGGCCCTAGCGGGGGGCCACCCGGATACGCAGTATTTT. This encodes CASSQDWALAGGHPDTQYF.

This clone was recorded once. The rearrangement uses TRBV10-3 and TRBJ1-6; the D gene is possibly TRBD1 (5 bases). The V and J ends lost 0 bases and 10 bases respectively, with 7 bases between them. Germline lookup yields CDR1 ENHRY and CDR2 SYGVKD. The length of the CDR3 is 13 residues. This chain's CDR3 is CAISESTESPLHF. The CDR3 nucleotides are TGTGCCATCAGTGAGTCGACAGAGTCACCCCTCCACTTT.

The chain joins TRBV19 to TRBJ1-6, with TRBD1 identical over 8 bases. The ends lost 10 bases at V and 10 bases at J; junction bases unmatched: 9. Germline V lookup: CDR1 LNHDA, CDR2 SQIVND (reference sequence). The CDR3 extends over 13 amino acids. The CDR3 sequence is CATLKDRASPLHF. CDR3 nucleotides: TGTGCCACTTTAAAGGACAGGGCATCACCCCTCCACTTT.

The V and J genes are TRBV29-1 and TRBJ2-1; 9 nucleotides agree with TRBD1. The V gene's germline CDR1 is SQVTM and CDR2 ANQGSEA. J lost 0 bases, V lost 6 bases, and 6 bases had no gene match. The CDR3 covers 15 residues. Written as DNA, the CDR3 is TGCAGCGTGGACAGGGGTCGGGGCTCCTACAATGAGCAGTTCTTC. Its translation is CSVDRGRGSYNEQFF.

The chain links TRBV11-3 to TRBJ1-2; D unresolved. Germline V lookup: CDR1 SGHNT, CDR2 YENEEA. The CDR3 covers 12 residues. V was pared by 6 bases and J by 8 bases, with 13 bases between. CDR3 in amino acids: CASSSGGWGYTF. The CDR3 DNA is TGTGCCAGCAGTTCTGGAGGTTGGGGCTACACCTTC.

The V call is TRBV3-1 (or the pseudogene TRBV3-2), the J call TRBJ1-1; maybe TRBD1 (5 bases). V dropped 1 base and J dropped 7 bases, with 16 bases sitting between them. Germline CDR1 is LGHDT and CDR2 is YNNKEL (reference sequence). The CDR3 runs 15 residues. The CDR3 protein is CASSQGWAGVIEAFF. The CDR3 DNA is TGTGCCAGCAGCCAAGGTTGGGCGGGGGTGATTGAAGCTTTCTTT.

The CDR3 loop is CASSRGTEGEKLFF. The CDR3 nucleotides are TGTGCCAGCAGCCGAGGGACAGAGGGTGAAAAACTGTTTTTT. The genes are TRBV3-1 (or the pseudogene TRBV3-2) and TRBJ1-4; 7 bases agree with TRBD1. CDR1 and CDR2 from the germline V gene are LGHDT and YNNKEL (reference sequence). CDR3 length: 14 amino acids. Germline trimming cut 4 bases from V and 7 bases from J; bases unmatched to any gene: 6.

The genes are TRBV18 and TRBJ2-1, with D possibly matching TRBD2 (6 bases). This CDR3 is 15 amino acids long. The germline gives CDR1 KGHSH, CDR2 LQKENI. Deletions cut 1 base from V and 5 bases from J, with 12 bases between. CDR3 DNA sequence: TGTGCCAGCTCACCACGGGCGGGGCTGAACAATGAGCAGTTCTTC. This codes for CASSPRAGLNNEQFF.

This chain uses TRBV19 with TRBJ2-5; 8 bases line up with TRBD1. CDR3 length equals 13 residues. The V gene's germline CDR1 is LNHDA and CDR2 SQIVND (reference sequence). The V segment lost 5 bases and the J segment 4 bases; nucleotides outside the gene matches: 3. The CDR3 is CASSRQGAETQYF. CDR3 sequence (DNA): TGTGCCAGTAGTCGGCAGGGGGCAGAGACCCAGTACTTC.

The chain has TRBV3-1 (or the pseudogene TRBV3-2) and TRBJ1-2; 7 nucleotides match TRBD1. CDR3 size: 16 residues. From germline, CDR1 is LGHDT and CDR2 YNNKEL (reference sequence). V lost 0 bases to trimming and J lost 1 base; unmatched junction nucleotides: 5. CDR3 in amino acids: CASSQEGTALNYGYTF. The DNA for the CDR3 is TGTGCCAGCAGCCAAGAGGGGACAGCCCTTAACTATGGCTACACCTTC.

The rearrangement uses TRBV5-1 and TRBJ1-6; 7 bases align to TRBD1. The germline V gene has CDR1 SGHRS and CDR2 YFSETQ. Trimming took 0 bases from V and 7 from J; bases not matched to a gene: 1. The CDR3 sequence is 14 residues long. The CDR3 DNA is TGCGCCAGCAGCTTGGAGGGACAGAATTCACCCCTCCACTTT. The encoded protein is CASSLEGQNSPLHF. Full variable domain (missing parts from reference TRBV5-1 and TRBJ1-6): KAGVTQTPRYLIKTRGQQVTLSCSPISGHRSVSWYQQTPGQGLQFLFEYFSETQRNKGNFPGRFSGRQFSNSRSEMNVSTLELGDSALYLCASSLEGQNSPLHFGNGTRLTVT.

This clone was recorded a few times. This rearrangement joins TRBV27 to TRBJ1-5; weak D call: TRBD1 (6 bases). CDR1 is MNHEY and CDR2 is SMNVEV in the germline V gene (reference sequence). Trimming cost V 6 bases and J 3 bases, with 12 bases left between them. The CDR3 is 14 residues long. The CDR3 loop is CASSRQANNQPQHF. DNA for the CDR3: TGTGCCAGCAGCCGACAGGCCAACAATCAGCCCCAGCATTTT.

The CDR3 DNA is TGTGCCAGCACTCCAGTAGAGGTAGTCGGGAAGGGCAATGAGCAGTTCTTC. Translated: CASTPVEVVGKGNEQFF. This rearrangement joins TRBV11-2 to TRBJ2-1; weak D call: TRBD2 (5 bases). V shed 7 bases and J shed 6 bases, with 25 bases lying between them. The CDR3 runs 17 residues. Germline CDR1 SGHAT, CDR2 FQNNGV.

The chain recombines TRBV30 with TRBJ2-7, with D perhaps TRBD1 (6 bases). Germline lookup yields CDR1 GTSNPN and CDR2 SVGIG (reference sequence). The ends were cut back, 5 bases at V and 5 bases at J, with 13 bases in the middle. The CDR3 loop spans 12 amino acids. Here the CDR3 reads CAWGWGQNEQYF. For the CDR3, the DNA is TGTGCCTGGGGATGGGGGCAAAACGAGCAGTACTTC.

The V call is TRBV4-1, the J call TRBJ2-7; 9 nucleotides align to TRBD2. The germline V gene encodes CDR1 MGHRA and CDR2 YSYEKL. V lost 4 bases and J lost 2; bases outside the gene matches: 6. The CDR3 has 15 amino acids. Written as DNA, the CDR3 is TGCGCCAGCAGCCGAGGCAGCGGGGGGCCCTACGAGCAGTACTTC. Protein: CASSRGSGGPYEQYF.

The rearrangement uses TRBV5-1 and TRBJ2-7; TRBD1 matches 7 bases. CDR3 length: 14 amino acids. Unmatched junction bases numbered 6, after V lost 2 bases and J lost 4 bases. Per the germline V gene, CDR1 is SGHRS and CDR2 is YFSETQ. The CDR3 spells CASSFSGQWYEQYF. The CDR3 nucleotides read TGCGCCAGCAGCTTCTCGGGACAGTGGTACGAGCAGTACTTC.

V usage is TRBV5-1 and J usage is TRBJ1-3; 12 nucleotides match TRBD1. V lost 3 bases, J lost 8 bases, and 6 bases stayed unmatched. Germline assignment: CDR1 SGHRS and CDR2 YFSETQ. CDR3 length: 15 residues. CDR3 bases: TGCGCCAGCAGCTCGCTCGGGACAGGGGGCCACACCATATATTTT. Protein product: CASSSLGTGGHTIYF.

This chain joins TRBV6-5 and TRBJ2-1, with a weak D call TRBD1 (6 bases). Germline V gene lookup returns CDR1 MNHEY and CDR2 SVGAGI. V shed 6 bases and J shed 7 bases, with 16 bases lying between them. The length of the CDR3 is 14 residues. The CDR3 sequence: CASSRTLGQNEQFF. CDR3 sequence (DNA): TGTGCCAGCAGCAGGACTCTGGGACAAAATGAGCAGTTCTTC.